These 19 T cell receptor beta chains share one sample of origin, sequenced in a study of shared clonotypes between healthy human individuals. Assay used: immunoSEQ multiplex PCR; TCRdb lists only in-frame clones, some missing. The data hold 2 million to 2.5 million clones, with approximately 96% observed a single time. The sequenced sample was naive CD4+ T cells sorted from blood. Noted subset: CD45RA+ positively selected. The receptors come from a man between 18 and 29 years old in good health.

This chain uses TRBV25-1 with TRBJ2-1, with 13 bases lining up with TRBD2. The germline gives CDR1 MGHDK, CDR2 SYGVNS. The CDR3 sequence is 15 residues long. Trimming cost V 6 bases and J 7 bases; bases outside gene matches: 6. CDR3 residues: CASRLAGGPGNEQFF. CDR3 DNA: TGTGCCAGCAGACTAGCGGGAGGGCCTGGGAATGAGCAGTTCTTC.

The V call is TRBV28, the J call TRBJ1-5; 8 bases are shared with TRBD1. The CDR3 runs 15 residues. The V gene's germline CDR1 is MDHEN and CDR2 SYDVKM. V was pared by 2 bases and J by 5 bases, with 5 bases of the junction left unmatched. CDR3 sequence reads: CASSLGRGLYQPQHF. The DNA of the CDR3 is TGTGCCAGCAGTTTAGGCAGGGGGCTATATCAGCCCCAGCATTTT.

The CDR3 DNA reads TGTGCCAGCAGCGCCACCCCCGGGACGGACACCTACGAGCAGTACTTC. Protein: CASSATPGTDTYEQYF. The chain has TRBV9 and TRBJ2-7; D may match TRBD1 or TRBD2 (5 bases each). Germline-derived CDR1 and CDR2 are SGDLS and YYNGEE. This CDR3 has 16 residues. V lost 3 bases and J lost 2, with 18 bases in between. The full variable domain, completed using reference TRBV9 and TRBJ2-7, is DSGVTQTPKHLITATGQRVTLRCSPRSGDLSVYWYQQSLDQGLQFLIQYYNGEERAKGNILERFSAQQFPDLHSELNLSSLELGDSALYFCASSATPGTDTYEQYFGPGTRLTVT.

The chain employs TRBV30 and TRBJ1-3; D not certain. Germline V gene lookup returns CDR1 GTSNPN and CDR2 SVGIG (reference sequence). Between the trimmed V and J ends, which lost 0 bases and 4 bases, there was a span of 13 bases. The length of the CDR3 is 15 residues. CDR3 sequence: CAWSVSMQAGNTIYF. The DNA for the CDR3 is TGTGCCTGGAGTGTATCTATGCAGGCCGGAAACACCATATATTTT.

CDR3 in amino acids: CASRGTATSSYNEQFF. CDR3 nucleotide sequence: TGTGCCAGCAGAGGGACAGCAACCAGCTCCTACAATGAGCAGTTCTTC. The chain combines TRBV2 with TRBJ2-1, with 7 bases that match TRBD1. CDR3 length: 16 amino acids. V gave up 6 bases and J gave up 0 bases; unmatched junction bases: 8. The germline gives CDR1 SNHLY, CDR2 FYNNEI.

A remark on this clone: Different DNA sequences within this sample yield the same CDR3. In DNA, the CDR3 is TGTGCCAGCAGCTTAGTACCAGATACGCAGTATTTT. Residues: CASSLVPDTQYF. The chain is built from TRBV11-3 and TRBJ2-3, with D unresolved. In germline, CDR1 is SGHNT, CDR2 YENEEA. The CDR3 is 12 residues long. V lost 1 base to trimming and J lost 4 bases, with 3 bases between them. The full variable domain, in which reference TRBV11-3 and TRBJ2-3 provide the parts outside the CDR3, is EAGVVQSPRYKIIEKKQPVAFWCNPISGHNTLYWYLQNLGQGPELLIRYENEEAVDDSQLPKDRFSAERLKGVDSTLKIQPAELGDSAVYLCASSLVPDTQYFGPGTRLTVL.

In regard to this clone: Additional DNA sequences in this sample encode the identical CDR3. The V and J genes are TRBV9 and TRBJ2-3; D is ambiguous. The V end lost 0 bases, the J end lost 0 bases, and 11 bases lay between the germline ends. CDR3 size: 16 residues. Germline V lookup: CDR1 SGDLS, CDR2 YYNGEE. The CDR3 loop is CASSVGGSTSTDTQYF. The DNA for the CDR3 is TGTGCCAGCAGCGTAGGAGGATCTACTAGCACAGATACGCAGTATTTT.

This chain links TRBV4-1 with TRBJ2-3, with D possibly matching TRBD2 (5 bases). The CDR3 is 15 residues long. Trimming removed 0 bases from V and 7 bases from J, with 14 bases in between. The germline V gene encodes CDR1 MGHRA and CDR2 YSYEKL. DNA of the CDR3: TGCGCCAGCAGCCAAGACGGGGAAAGCAGATATACGCAGTATTTT. Amino acid sequence: CASSQDGESRYTQYF.

The chain has TRBV4-3 and TRBJ2-5; TRBD1 is a possible D gene (5 bases). V dropped 4 bases and J dropped 9 bases, with 18 bases sitting between them. CDR3 length: 14 amino acids. Per the germline V gene, CDR1 is LGHNA and CDR2 is YSLEER. CDR3 protein: CASSRVLGVRAQYF. The CDR3 DNA reads as TGCGCCAGCAGCCGAGTTTTAGGGGTTAGGGCCCAGTACTTC.

The V call is TRBV18, the J call TRBJ2-7; 7 bases match TRBD1. Trimming at V came to 3 bases and at J to 2 bases, leaving 4 bases not matched to a gene. The CDR3 sequence is 14 residues long. Germline V gene data show CDR1 as KGHSH and CDR2 as LQKENI. The CDR3 DNA sequence: TGTGCCAGCTCACCGGGACAGCAAACCTACGAGCAGTACTTC. Protein sequence: CASSPGQQTYEQYF.

This clone was picked up one time. V gene TRBV7-9 combines with J gene TRBJ2-3, with unresolved D. Germline CDR1 reads SEHNR; CDR2 reads FQNEAQ (reference sequence). With 3 bases removed from V and 4 bases from J, the gap between germline ends came to 11 bases. CDR3 size: 14 residues. The CDR3 loop reads CASSFKEMSDTQYF. The CDR3 DNA sequence: TGTGCCAGCAGCTTTAAGGAGATGTCAGATACGCAGTATTTT.

The chain links TRBV21-1 to TRBJ1-5; the table calls TRBD1, which could not be checked here. TRBV21-1 is labeled a pseudogene. The CDR3 has 12 residues. The CDR3 loop reads CASSFTGWPQHF. In DNA form, the CDR3 reads TGTGCCAGCAGCTTTACAGGTTGGCCCCAGCATTTT.

The chain combines TRBV28 with TRBJ1-5, with D tentatively TRBD1 (6 bases). V was trimmed by 2 bases and J by 2 bases, leaving 13 bases between them. In germline, CDR1 is MDHEN, CDR2 SYDVKM. The CDR3 spans 16 residues. Here the CDR3 reads CASSLIWAGGNQPQHF. DNA for the CDR3: TGTGCCAGCAGTTTAATTTGGGCAGGGGGCAATCAGCCCCAGCATTTT.

The rearrangement joins TRBV30 to TRBJ1-3; 9 bases line up with TRBD1. The CDR3 consists of 15 residues. CDR1 and CDR2 from the germline V gene are GTSNPN and SVGIG (reference sequence). V shed 4 bases and J 2 bases; nucleotides not matched to a gene: 6. The CDR3 sequence is CAWIEGQGPGNTIYF. The DNA of the CDR3 is TGTGCCTGGATCGAAGGACAGGGGCCTGGAAACACCATATATTTT.

Comment on this clone: This same CDR3 is encoded by further DNA sequences in the sample. The chain has TRBV10-3 and TRBJ1-4, with D possibly being TRBD1 (5 bases). The CDR3 consists of 15 residues. V lost 0 bases and J lost 3, with 8 bases in between. In germline, CDR1 is ENHRY, CDR2 SYGVKD. The CDR3 protein is CAISESGGSNEKLFF. CDR3 sequence (DNA): TGTGCCATCAGTGAGTCGGGGGGTTCTAATGAAAAACTGTTTTTT.

Turning to this clone: Other DNA sequences in this specimen translate into the identical CDR3. CDR3 region: CASSLTGQSSYEQYF. CDR3 bases: TGCGCCAGCAGCCTCACAGGGCAAAGCTCCTACGAGCAGTACTTC. The chain couples TRBV5-1 to TRBJ2-7; possible D gene TRBD1, 6 bases. CDR3 length: 15 residues. V gave up 4 bases and J gave up 0 bases, with 14 bases separating them. Germline CDR1 reads SGHRS; CDR2 reads YFSETQ. The complete variable domain, with remaining parts taken from reference TRBV5-1 and TRBJ2-7, reads KAGVTQTPRYLIKTRGQQVTLSCSPISGHRSVSWYQQTPGQGLQFLFEYFSETQRNKGNFPGRFSGRQFSNSRSEMNVSTLELGDSALYLCASSLTGQSSYEQYFGPGTRLTVT.

This rearrangement joins TRBV6-1 to TRBJ2-3; the D gene is possibly TRBD2 (5 bases). Trimming removed 1 base from V and 6 bases from J, with 5 bases in between. In germline, CDR1 is MNHNS, CDR2 SASEGT. The CDR3 is 12 residues long. The CDR3 here is CASSEGRDTQYF. The CDR3 bases are TGTGCCAGCAGTGAAGGGAGGGATACGCAGTATTTT.

This rearrangement joins TRBV28 to TRBJ2-7, with TRBD2 as a possible D gene (6 bases). V lost 6 bases and J lost 7, with 13 bases in between. CDR1 is MDHEN and CDR2 is SYDVKM in the germline V gene. The CDR3 is 12 amino acids. The CDR3 here is CASSTRRVEQYF. The CDR3 nucleotides are TGTGCCAGCAGCACCCGGAGGGTGGAGCAGTACTTC.

The rearrangement links TRBV4-2 to TRBJ2-3; the D gene is possibly TRBD2 (5 bases). V lost 7 bases and J 3 bases, leaving 11 bases between the germline ends. The length of the CDR3 is 13 residues. Germline lookup yields CDR1 LGHNA and CDR2 YNFKEQ. The CDR3: CASTSEATDTQYF. In DNA form, the CDR3 reads TGTGCCAGCACTTCGGAGGCTACAGATACGCAGTATTTT.